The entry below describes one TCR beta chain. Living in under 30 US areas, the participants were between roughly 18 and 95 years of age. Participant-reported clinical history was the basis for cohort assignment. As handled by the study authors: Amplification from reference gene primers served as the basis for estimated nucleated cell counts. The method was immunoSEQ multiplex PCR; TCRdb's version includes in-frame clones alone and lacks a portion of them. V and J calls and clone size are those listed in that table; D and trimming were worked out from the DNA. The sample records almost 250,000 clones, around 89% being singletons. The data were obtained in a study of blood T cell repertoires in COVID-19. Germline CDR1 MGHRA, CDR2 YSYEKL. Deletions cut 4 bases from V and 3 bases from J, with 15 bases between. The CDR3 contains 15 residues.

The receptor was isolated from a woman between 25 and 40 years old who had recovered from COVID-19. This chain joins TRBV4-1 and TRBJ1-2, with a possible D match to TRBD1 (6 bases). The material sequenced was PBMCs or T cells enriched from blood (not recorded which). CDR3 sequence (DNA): TGCGCCAGCAGCCCACCTTCGGGGGGCGACTATGGCTACACCTTC. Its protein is CASSPPSGGDYGYTF.